The clone carrying this T cell receptor (beta chain) was observed a few times. Its antigen is undetermined. The sample originates from a study of cytomegalovirus exposure and HLA in healthy donors. Study results and limitations: TCR beta sequences reportedly predicted most subjects' HLA-A and HLA-B alleles accurately.

In the PCR, 60 Vbeta and 13 Jbeta primers were used. Data came from immunoSEQ multiplex PCR; TCRdb stores just in-frame clones and leaves some out. The sample yields some 190,000 clones, 70% to 80% seen once. The CDR3 extends over 15 amino acids. V lost 3 bases and J 2 bases, leaving 13 bases between the germline ends. Germline V gene sequence: CDR1 MNHNY, CDR2 SVGAGI (reference sequence). The sample comprised PBMCs. The clonotype comes from a woman in her forties or fifties in good health and CMV-seronegative. The V gene is TRBV6-6, the J gene TRBJ1-1; D is unclear. CDR3 amino acids: CASSYRRRENTEAFF. CDR3 nucleotide sequence: TGTGCCAGCAGTTATCGTCGCCGAGAAAACACTGAAGCTTTCTTT.